The rows below give T cell receptor beta chains drawn from one sample of a study of immune evolution from preneoplasia to lung adenocarcinoma. Assay: immunoSEQ multiplex PCR; the TCRdb copy retains only in-frame clones and omits some. This table holds some 9,400 clones, roughly four fifths found once. Input material: FFPE lung adenocarcinoma in situ tissue. The receptors were gathered from a person aged 70 to 85 with lung adenocarcinoma. Both conserved end residues are part of each CDR3. Fields, in order: D gene, J gene, clone size, V gene, CDR3 DNA, CDR3 protein. The D gene is left open where the match is weak. The size of a clone is reported for some rows only, either as once, few or many, or as a class for expanded clones.

>.|TRBJ1-6|.|TRBV5-8
TGTGCCAGCAGCTTAGGGGGGACTAATTCACCCCTCCACTTT
CASSLGGTNSPLHF
>TRBD1|TRBJ2-7|once|TRBV30
TGTGCCTGGGGGGGGAGGACAGGGGGAGAATACGAGCAGTACTTC
CAWGGRTGGEYEQYF
>.|TRBJ2-7|.|TRBV11-2
TGTGCCAGCAGCCGCCTATTGGGACCCTACGAGCAGTACTTC
CASSRLLGPYEQYF
>TRBD1|TRBJ2-7|.|TRBV27
TGTGCCAGCAGTCTACGTCGGACAGGCTTAATCGAGCAGTACTTC
CASSLRRTGLIEQYF
>.|TRBJ2-7|large|TRBV15
TGTGCCACCAGCAGGGAGCGCTACGAGCAGTACTTC
CATSRERYEQYF
>TRBD1|TRBJ1-2|.|TRBV9
TGTGCCAGCAGCGTAGTAGGGACAGGTAGCGCCTATGGCTACACCTTC
CASSVVGTGSAYGYTF
>.|TRBJ1-2|.|TRBV7-9
TGTGCCAGCAGCTTAGGCATAGGGTTGGCCTATGGCTACACCTTC
CASSLGIGLAYGYTF
>.|TRBJ1-5|.|TRBV6-4
TGTGCCAGCAGGCCCAGGAGAAAGCCCCAGCATTTT
CASRPRRKPQHF
>.|TRBJ1-5|.|TRBV5-1
TGCGCCAGCAGCTTGGGGGGGGGCTTAGGCCAGCCCCAGCATTTT
CASSLGGGLGQPQHF
>.|TRBJ2-3|.|TRBV6-1
TGTGCCAGCCATCTCCAGGACGGAGGCACAGATACGCAGTATTTT
CASHLQDGGTDTQYF
>TRBD1|TRBJ2-1|.|TRBV6-5
TGTGCCAGCAGGAGGGACAGGGTCATCAATGAGCAGTTCTTC
CASRRDRVINEQFF
>.|TRBJ1-2|few|TRBV28
TGTGCCAGCAGTTCGGGGGGACCTTATGGCTACACCTTC
CASSSGGPYGYTF
>TRBD2|TRBJ2-5|.|TRBV5-1
TGCGCCAGCGCCACCACGACTAGCGGGTTTCAAGAGACCCAGTACTTC
CASATTTSGFQETQYF
>.|TRBJ2-5|few|TRBV5-1
TGCGCCAGCAGCTTGGGACAACGGTCGACCCAGTACTTC
CASSLGQRSTQYF
>.|TRBJ1-1|medium-sized|TRBV12-5
TGTGCTAGTATTCGACAGGCGAACACTGAAGCTTTCTTT
CASIRQANTEAFF
>.|TRBJ2-7|.|TRBV7-9
TGTGCCAGCAGCTTAAATTCCGGGGACGAGCAGTACTTC
CASSLNSGDEQYF
>.|TRBJ2-7|.|TRBV11-3
TGTGCCAGCAGCTTAAAAGCAGGTAACTACGAGCAGTACTTC
CASSLKAGNYEQYF
>.|TRBJ2-5|.|TRBV7-6
TGTGCCAGCAGCCAGGGAGAGACCCAGTACTTC
CASSQGETQYF
>TRBD1|TRBJ1-1|once|TRBV9
TGTGCCAGCAGCGTGCAGACAGGGAGGAACACTGAAGCTTTCTTT
CASSVQTGRNTEAFF
>.|TRBJ1-2|.|TRBV6-6
TGTGCCAGCAGTTACGGGGGGAAAGTTCACTATGGCTACACCTTC
CASSYGGKVHYGYTF
>TRBD2|TRBJ2-1|.|TRBV15
TGTGCCACCAGCAGAGAGGGACTAGCGGGGGGTGACGAGCAGTTCTTC
CATSREGLAGGDEQFF
>TRBD2|TRBJ2-3|.|TRBV18
TGTGCCAGCTCCCTCCTTAGCGGGGGGGCTTCAGATACGCAGTATTTT
CASSLLSGGASDTQYF
>TRBD2|TRBJ2-2|.|TRBV6-4
TGTGCCAGAAAGGGACTAGCTACGACCGGGGAGCTGTTTTTT
CARKGLATTGELFF
>.|TRBJ2-7|.|TRBV2
TGTGCCAGCAGTGCATTTTACGAGCAGTACTTC
CASSAFYEQYF
>TRBD1|TRBJ1-3|.|TRBV11-2
TGTGCCAGCAGCTTGGGGACAGGGGACCTTGGAAACACCATATATTTT
CASSLGTGDLGNTIYF
>TRBD2|TRBJ2-7|.|TRBV28
TGTGCCAGCAGTCATGAGGGTGCGGGACTAGCGCGCGTCTACGAGCAGTACTTC
CASSHEGAGLARVYEQYF
>.|TRBJ2-3|.|TRBV28
TGTGCCAGCAGTTTTCTCTCAGGGTCCAGCACAGATACGCAGTATTTT
CASSFLSGSSTDTQYF
>.|TRBJ1-1|once|TRBV7-2
TGTGCCAGCAGCCCTCGGGCGAACACTGAAGCTTTCTTT
CASSPRANTEAFF
>.|TRBJ2-5|.|TRBV4-2
TGTGCCAGCAGCCTAACTCCGGACAAGCAAGAGACCCAGTACTTC
CASSLTPDKQETQYF